These 7 T cell receptor beta chains share one sample of origin, sequenced in a study of beta chain features in type 1 diabetes. Every bit of the isolated RNA underwent reverse transcription, so sequencing read expressed TCRB transcripts. Sequencing was performed with immunoSEQ multiplex PCR; in TCRdb, only in-frame clones are kept and a portion is missing. Counted here are roughly 170,000 clones, roughly an eighth occurring once; the ten biggest clones make up about 0.59%. Sequenced sample: central memory CD4+ T cells from blood. The receptors originated from a woman younger than 30 in good health.

V usage is TRBV18 and J usage is TRBJ2-7; 8 bases are a match to TRBD1. J gave up 2 bases and V 4 bases, and 7 bases lay outside the gene matches. CDR1 KGHSH and CDR2 LQKENI come from the germline V gene. CDR3 length: 15 residues. CDR3 bases: TGTGCCAGCTCACACGGACAGGGCAAGACCTACGAGCAGTACTTC. This encodes CASSHGQGKTYEQYF.

This clone was found a few times. This chain connects TRBV5-1 to TRBJ2-5, with a possible D match to TRBD1 (6 bases). The CDR3 totals 14 residues. Germline V gene sequence: CDR1 SGHRS, CDR2 YFSETQ. V was shortened by 3 bases and J by 5 bases, with 14 bases between the two germline ends. This chain's CDR3 is CASSSRRQDETQYF. The CDR3 DNA reads as TGCGCCAGCAGCTCCCGAAGACAGGACGAGACCCAGTACTTC.

J is TRBJ2-7 and V is TRBV7-2; 13 bases line up with TRBD2. V trimming: 4 bases; J trimming: 4 bases; junction bases outside the gene matches: 7. The CDR3 extends over 16 amino acids. Germline loops: CDR1 SGHTA, CDR2 FQGNSA. DNA for the CDR3: TGTGCCAGCAGCTCGGGGGGGACTAGCGGGAAGTACGAGCAGTACTTC. Translated, it gives CASSSGGTSGKYEQYF.

The V and J genes are TRBV10-3 and TRBJ2-7; TRBD1 is a possible D gene (5 bases). Germline V gene lookup returns CDR1 ENHRY and CDR2 SYGVKD. The CDR3 has 13 residues. Deletions cut 3 bases from V and 9 bases from J, with 15 bases between. The CDR3 sequence is CAISEEQGNVQYF. CDR3 coding DNA: TGTGCCATCAGTGAAGAGCAGGGTAATGTGCAGTACTTC.

There are a few counts of this clone. The J gene is TRBJ1-4, the V gene TRBV14; D uncertain. This CDR3 comprises 16 residues. Trimming stripped 1 base from V and 7 bases from J, with 16 bases between. From germline, CDR1 is SGHDN and CDR2 FVKESK. For the CDR3, the DNA is TGTGCCAGCAGCCAAGCTTTTGGGCCCATGGCTGAAAAACTGTTTTTT. Encoded protein: CASSQAFGPMAEKLFF.

This clone was seen more than once but under ten times. The chain combines TRBV15 with TRBJ2-7, with a possible D match to TRBD1 (5 bases). The CDR3 is 15 residues long. CDR1 and CDR2 (germline): LNHNV, YYDKDF (reference sequence). V lost 1 base, J lost 3 bases, and 13 bases lay in between. The CDR3 sequence is CATSRVRGTHYEQYF. DNA of the CDR3: TGTGCCACCAGCAGAGTAAGGGGCACTCACTACGAGCAGTACTTC.

This clone appeared a few times. This chain joins TRBV28 and TRBJ2-7, with D perhaps TRBD1 (6 bases). The ends were cut back, 5 bases at V and 4 bases at J, with 15 bases in the middle. There are 14 residues in the CDR3. Germline CDR1 is MDHEN and CDR2 is SYDVKM. The CDR3 DNA reads as TGTGCCAGCAGTCGGGGTGACAGGACGTACGAGCAGTACTTC. The encoded protein is CASSRGDRTYEQYF.